These 8 T cell receptor beta chains were sequenced from one sample in a study of OX40 agonist ivuxolimab in advanced cancers. Sequencing was performed with immunoSEQ multiplex PCR; in TCRdb, only in-frame clones are kept and a portion is missing. The data show about 28,000 clones, more than 70% seen once. The sample in question was CD4+ or CD8+ T cells sorted from blood, obtained in a trial of the OX40 agonist ivuxolimab. Receptor source: an adult with an advanced solid tumor such as melanoma, head and neck, liver or kidney cancer.

CDR3: CASSQGIAGTTYEQYF. In DNA, the CDR3 is TGTGCCAGCAGTCAAGGGATCGCAGGGACAACATACGAGCAGTACTTC. The genes are TRBV7-6 and TRBJ2-7, with a weak D call TRBD1 (6 bases). The CDR3 loop spans 16 amino acids. Trimming cost V 6 bases and J 4 bases, with 22 bases left between them. Germline V lookup: CDR1 SGHVS, CDR2 FNYEAQ.

As concerns this clone: At one boundary the junction diverges from the germline segment, which might be a read error. The CDR3 is CASSLSSGVWNGHRGAVF. The CDR3 coding sequence is TGTGCCAGCAGCTTGTCTTCAGGGGTTTGGAACGGACACCGGGGAGCTGTTTTT. This chain connects TRBV5-8 to TRBJ2-2; D may be TRBD1 (6 bases). The CDR3 sequence is 18 residues long. Per the germline V gene, CDR1 is SGHTS and CDR2 is YDEGEE.

V gene TRBV4-1 combines with J gene TRBJ2-7; 9 nucleotides match TRBD2. V was pared by 0 bases and J by 6 bases, with 6 bases of the junction left unmatched. CDR1 and CDR2 from the germline V gene are MGHRA and YSYEKL. The CDR3 contains 15 residues. The CDR3 DNA sequence: TGCGCCAGCAGCCAAGAGCTAGCGGGGTCATCCGAGCAGTACTTC. As protein: CASSQELAGSSEQYF.

Here the CDR3 DNA reads TGTGCCAGCAGCGTAGGGACTAGCCCCTACAATGAGCAGTTCTTC. It codes for CASSVGTSPYNEQFF. This chain uses TRBV9 with TRBJ2-1; 8 positions agree with TRBD2. The J segment lost 2 bases and the V segment lost 0 bases, leaving 1 base of the junction unmatched. Germline V gives CDR1 SGDLS, CDR2 YYNGEE. This CDR3 comprises 15 residues.

The chain joins TRBV29-1 to TRBJ2-1; 7 bases are a match to TRBD2. CDR3 size: 14 residues. Germline V CDR1 and CDR2: SQVTM, ANQGSEA. The V and J ends lost 4 bases and 0 bases, in that order; junction bases with no gene match: 3. The CDR3 spells CSVVGGSSYNEQFF. CDR3 DNA sequence: TGCAGCGTTGTTGGCGGGAGCTCCTACAATGAGCAGTTCTTC.

The rearrangement links TRBV5-4 to TRBJ2-2, with 12 positions matching TRBD2. Germline CDR1 SGHNT, CDR2 YYREEE (reference sequence). With 7 bases clipped from V and 8 bases from J, the junction kept 12 bases outside the gene matches. CDR3 size: 16 residues. The CDR3 DNA reads TGTGCCAGCGGACCCGAGACTAGCGGGAGAGGAGGGGAGCTGTTTTTT. Its translation: CASGPETSGRGGELFF.

The chain carries TRBV28 and TRBJ2-5; 10 bases fit TRBD2. The CDR3 consists of 17 residues. Unmatched junction bases numbered 15, after V lost 6 bases and J lost 5 bases. The germline gives CDR1 MDHEN, CDR2 SYDVKM. The CDR3 spells CASRTDGLADSRETQYF. The CDR3 DNA reads as TGTGCCAGCAGAACTGATGGACTAGCGGACTCTCGGGAGACCCAGTACTTC.

This chain uses TRBV6-5 with TRBJ1-5; TRBD1 matches at 7 bases. V lost 2 bases and J lost 5; bases outside the gene matches: 3. The CDR3 loop spans 14 amino acids. Germline V gene sequence: CDR1 MNHEY, CDR2 SVGAGI. In DNA form, the CDR3 reads TGTGCCAGCAGTTACCGACAGGGCGATCAGCCCCAGCATTTT. Amino acids: CASSYRQGDQPQHF.